Below, 10 T cell receptor beta chains from the same sample are listed, as sequenced in a study of cytomegalovirus exposure and HLA in healthy donors. The PCR was carried out with 60 Vbeta primers and 13 Jbeta primers. The protocol was immunoSEQ multiplex PCR, while the TCRdb copy is restricted to in-frame clones and leaves out a portion. The sample shows 200,000 or so clones, approximately 80% of them seen only once. The sequenced sample consisted of PBMCs. The source is a woman aged 25 to 39 in good health and CMV-seronegative.

CDR3 sequence (DNA): TGTGCCAGCAGGGGGACAGGTCGGTCACCCCTCCACTTT. Its protein product is CASRGTGRSPLHF. The chain has TRBV6-1 and TRBJ1-6; 8 bases agree with TRBD1. V was pared by 6 bases and J by 10 bases, with 5 bases of the junction left unmatched. Germline lookup yields CDR1 MNHNS and CDR2 SASEGT. This CDR3 region has 13 residues.

V and J are TRBV19 and TRBJ2-1; D gene ambiguous. Trimming stripped 5 bases from V and 5 bases from J, with 10 bases between. Germline V gives CDR1 LNHDA, CDR2 SQIVND (reference sequence). The CDR3 spans 13 residues. Here the CDR3 DNA reads TGTGCCAGTAGTTTGTACTACCACAATGAGCAGTTCTTC. This sequence encodes CASSLYYHNEQFF.

The genes are TRBV19 and TRBJ2-5, with a tentative D call TRBD2 (5 bases). Germline V lookup: CDR1 LNHDA, CDR2 SQIVND (reference sequence). The V end lost 5 bases, the J end lost 2 bases, and 18 bases lay between the germline ends. This CDR3 has 16 amino acids. The CDR3 region is CASSRAQRSWQETQYF. The CDR3 DNA sequence: TGTGCCAGTAGTCGAGCCCAGCGGAGCTGGCAAGAGACCCAGTACTTC. The full variable domain, with the rest looked up from reference TRBV19 and TRBJ2-5, is DGGITQSPKYLFRKEGQNVTLSCEQNLNHDAMYWYRQDPGQGLRLIYYSQIVNDFQKGDIAEGYSVSREKKESFPLTVTSAQKNPTAFYLCASSRAQRSWQETQYFGPGTRLLVL.

The rearrangement joins TRBV5-4 to TRBJ2-1; 9 nucleotides match TRBD2. Looked up from germline, CDR1 is SGHNT and CDR2 is YYREEE (reference sequence). CDR3 size: 14 residues. Losses at the gene ends were 4 bases for V and 10 bases for J; bases not matched to a gene: 9. The CDR3, as DNA: TGTGCCAGCAGCCCCTTAGCGGGGGAGGGAGAGCAGTTCTTC. It translates to CASSPLAGEGEQFF.

V and J are TRBV10-3 and TRBJ1-1; 12 bases are a match to TRBD1. The CDR3 runs 14 residues. Germline V lookup: CDR1 ENHRY, CDR2 SYGVKD. J lost 12 bases, V lost 10 bases, and 15 bases had no gene match. The DNA for the CDR3 is TGTGCCACCACGACCAAGGGGACAGGGGGCGAGACTTTCTTT. Translating it yields CATTTKGTGGETFF.

This clone was detected a few times. CDR3 region: CASRTPGHPNSPLHF. In DNA, the CDR3 is TGTGCCAGCAGAACCCCGGGACACCCAAATTCACCCCTCCACTTT. This chain connects TRBV7-9 to TRBJ1-6; D may be TRBD1 (6 bases). The V end was cut by 6 bases, the J end by 7 bases, with 16 bases between. The CDR3 covers 15 residues. Germline CDR1 and CDR2: SEHNR and FQNEAQ (reference sequence).

CDR3 residues: CASSSQEIQHF. For the CDR3, the DNA is TGTGCCAGCAGCTCTCAGGAAATCCAGCATTTT. V and J are TRBV7-9 and TRBJ1-5; no clear D. This CDR3 comprises 11 residues. Trimming left V 4 bases short and J 12 bases short, with 10 bases between. The germline V gene encodes CDR1 SEHNR and CDR2 FQNEAQ (reference sequence). The variable domain in full, completed from reference TRBV7-9 and TRBJ1-5, reads DTGVSQNPRHKITKRGQNVTFRCDPISEHNRLYWYRQTLGQGPEFLTYFQNEAQLEKSRLLSDRFSAERPKGSFSTLEIQRTEQGDSAMYLCASSSQEIQHFGDGTRLSIL.

This chain joins TRBV5-1 and TRBJ2-7, with a weak D call TRBD2 (5 bases). Trimming took off 1 base at V and 5 bases at J, with 16 bases between the two ends. Germline CDR1 reads SGHRS; CDR2 reads YFSETQ. CDR3 length: 15 amino acids. CDR3 residues: CASSLLGALGHEQYF. The DNA of the CDR3 is TGCGCCAGCAGCTTGTTGGGAGCACTGGGTCACGAGCAGTACTTC.

This clone is a singleton in its sample. The chain joins TRBV5-5 to TRBJ1-5, with TRBD1 identical over 9 bases. J gave up 5 bases and V 4 bases, and 7 bases lay outside the gene matches. Germline lookup yields CDR1 SGHKS and CDR2 YYEKEE (reference sequence). The CDR3 has 15 residues. CDR3 sequence reads: CASSIRDREYQPQHF. The DNA for the CDR3 is TGTGCCAGCAGCATCCGGGACAGGGAGTATCAGCCCCAGCATTTT.

The rearrangement links TRBV27 to TRBJ2-7, with 7 bases lining up with TRBD1. Trimming removed 6 bases from V and 3 bases from J; junction bases left unmatched: 17. This CDR3 comprises 17 residues. The germline V gene encodes CDR1 MNHEY and CDR2 SMNVEV (reference sequence). The CDR3 DNA reads as TGTGCCAGCAGATCCAGTTCCTACAGGGGTACCTACTACGAGCAGTACTTC. Protein: CASRSSSYRGTYYEQYF.